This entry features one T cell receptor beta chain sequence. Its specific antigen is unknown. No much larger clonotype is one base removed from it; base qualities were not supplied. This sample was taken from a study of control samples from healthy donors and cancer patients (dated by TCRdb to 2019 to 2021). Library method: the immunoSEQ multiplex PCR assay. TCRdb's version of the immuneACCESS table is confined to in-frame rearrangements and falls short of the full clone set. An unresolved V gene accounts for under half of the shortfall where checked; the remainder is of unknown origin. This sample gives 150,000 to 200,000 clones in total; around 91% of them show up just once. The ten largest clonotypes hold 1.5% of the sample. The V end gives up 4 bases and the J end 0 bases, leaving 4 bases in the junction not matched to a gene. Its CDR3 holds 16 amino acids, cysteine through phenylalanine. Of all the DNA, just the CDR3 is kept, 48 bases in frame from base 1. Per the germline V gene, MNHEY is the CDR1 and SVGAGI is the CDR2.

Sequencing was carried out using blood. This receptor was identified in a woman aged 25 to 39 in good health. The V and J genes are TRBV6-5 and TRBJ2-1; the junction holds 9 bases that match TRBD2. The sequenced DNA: TGTGCCAGCAGTTCCGCGACTAGCGGCTCCTACAATGAGCAGTTCTTC. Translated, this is CASSSATSGSYNEQFF.